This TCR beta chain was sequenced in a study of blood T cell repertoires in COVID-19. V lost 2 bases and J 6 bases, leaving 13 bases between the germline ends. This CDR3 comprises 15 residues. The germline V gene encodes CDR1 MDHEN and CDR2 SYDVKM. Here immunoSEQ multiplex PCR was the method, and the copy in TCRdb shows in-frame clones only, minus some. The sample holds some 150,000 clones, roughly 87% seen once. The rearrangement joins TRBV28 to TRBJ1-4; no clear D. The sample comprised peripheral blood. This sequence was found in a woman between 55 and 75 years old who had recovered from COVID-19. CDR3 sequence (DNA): TGTGCCAGCAGTTTACCCGGGATAAGGGATGAAAAACTGTTTTTT. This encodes CASSLPGIRDEKLFF. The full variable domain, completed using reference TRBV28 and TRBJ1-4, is DVKVTQSSRYLVKRTGEKVFLECVQDMDHENMFWYRQDPGLGLRLIYFSYDVKMKEKGDIPEGYSVSREKKERFSLILESASTNQTSMYLCASSLPGIRDEKLFFGSGTQLSVL.